This T cell receptor (beta chain) stems from a study of preoperative IRX-2 immunotherapy in early breast cancer (dated by TCRdb to the late 2010s). Library generation was performed with the immunoSEQ multiplex PCR assay. This is the immuneACCESS table as TCRdb keeps it, with only in-frame sequences that have V and J called. A part of the clones is gone; compared with another copy, unresolved V genes explain less than half, and the rest is unexplained. The sample records tens of thousands of clones, over 85% of which are singletons. The ten largest clones represent roughly 1.6% of the sample. Explained via the paper, the treatment or condition label denotes: preoperative locoregional IRX-2 cytokine immunotherapy. The samples were obtained from a phase Ib study that tested preoperative, locoregional IRX-2 cytokine immunotherapy designed to prime immune responses. The donors were early-stage breast cancer patients who were given IRX-2 prior to surgery.

Regarding this clone: Its antigen is currently not known. Nothing much larger sits one base from this clone, and base qualities are not available.

CDR1 MNHGY and CDR2 SAAAGT are derived from the germline V gene. The CDR3 holds 15 amino acids from the cysteine to the phenylalanine. Left in the record is the CDR3 DNA by itself, 45 bases read in frame from the first base. Relative to germline, V is 6 bases shorter and J is 0 bases shorter, with 15 bases between their ends. The starting material was tumor tissue, obtained after IRX-2 immunotherapy. This TCR came from a human donor with breast cancer. Recombination connected TRBV6-8 to TRBJ2-7; the D gene is unclear. The CDR3 region reads CASSPPPSGSYEQYF. The sequenced DNA: TGTGCCAGCAGCCCACCCCCGTCGGGCTCCTACGAGCAGTACTTC.